This note documents a single TCR beta chain sequence. This record comes from a study of control samples from healthy donors and cancer patients. Sequencing used immunoSEQ multiplex PCR; TCRdb keeps in-frame clones, though not all of them. The sample records roughly 40,000 clones, approximately 90% being singletons. The sequenced sample was blood. This clonotype originated in a woman aged 45-65 years in good health.

The CDR3 spells CASSLEGTGSDGYTF. For the CDR3, the DNA is TGCGCCAGCAGCCTGGAAGGGACAGGCTCGGATGGCTACACCTTC. V and J are TRBV5-1 and TRBJ1-2; 8 positions match TRBD1. Looked up from germline, CDR1 is SGHRS and CDR2 is YFSETQ. Trimming took 4 bases from V and 6 from J; bases not matched to a gene: 11. This CDR3 has 15 amino acids.